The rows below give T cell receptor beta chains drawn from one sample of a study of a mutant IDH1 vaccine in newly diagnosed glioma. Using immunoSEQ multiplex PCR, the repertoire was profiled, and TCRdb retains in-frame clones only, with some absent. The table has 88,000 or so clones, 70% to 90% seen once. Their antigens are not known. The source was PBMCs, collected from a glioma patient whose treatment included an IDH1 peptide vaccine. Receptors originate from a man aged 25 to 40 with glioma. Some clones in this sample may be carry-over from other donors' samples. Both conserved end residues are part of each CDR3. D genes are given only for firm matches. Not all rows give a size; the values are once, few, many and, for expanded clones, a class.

CDR3nt: TGTGCCAGCAGCCTCAGCGGGGTAGAAGATACGCAGTATTTT
CDR3aa: CASSLSGVEDTQYF
j_gene: TRBJ2-3
d_gene: TRBD2
abundance: .
v_gene: TRBV7-3

CDR3nt: TGTGCCAGCAGCTTATACGCGGGAGGGCGGGAGACCCAGTACTTC
CDR3aa: CASSLYAGGRETQYF
j_gene: TRBJ2-5
d_gene: TRBD2
abundance: .
v_gene: TRBV7-9

CDR3nt: TGTGCCAGCAGTGAAAGTAGCCCTGAGGATGAGCAGTACTTC
CDR3aa: CASSESSPEDEQYF
j_gene: TRBJ2-7
d_gene: .
abundance: once
v_gene: TRBV2

CDR3nt: TGTGCCAGCTCACCACCACGTAAAGGGACGAACACTGAAGCTTTCTTT
CDR3aa: CASSPPRKGTNTEAFF
j_gene: TRBJ1-1
d_gene: .
abundance: .
v_gene: TRBV18

CDR3nt: TGTGCCAGCAGCGTCCGGGGAACCACAGATACGCAGTATTTT
CDR3aa: CASSVRGTTDTQYF
j_gene: TRBJ2-3
d_gene: .
abundance: .
v_gene: TRBV9

CDR3nt: TGTGCCAGCAGTACAACAGGGCGGGCGAACACCGGGGAGCTGTTTTTT
CDR3aa: CASSTTGRANTGELFF
j_gene: TRBJ2-2
d_gene: .
abundance: .
v_gene: TRBV28

CDR3nt: TGTGCCAGCTCTCCCCCCAATCAGCCCCAGCATTTT
CDR3aa: CASSPPNQPQHF
j_gene: TRBJ1-5
d_gene: .
abundance: .
v_gene: TRBV28

CDR3nt: TGCGCCAGCAGCTTGGGCGGGACAGGGAATGGGGATCAGCCCCAGCATTTT
CDR3aa: CASSLGGTGNGDQPQHF
j_gene: TRBJ1-5
d_gene: TRBD1
abundance: .
v_gene: TRBV5-1

CDR3nt: TGTGCCAGCAGTTACCGGTTAATCTTGGATAATTCACCCCTCCACTTT
CDR3aa: CASSYRLILDNSPLHF
j_gene: TRBJ1-6
d_gene: .
abundance: few
v_gene: TRBV6-5

CDR3nt: TGTGCCAGCAGCTTAGGGGGGCCTATCACAGATACGCAGTATTTT
CDR3aa: CASSLGGPITDTQYF
j_gene: TRBJ2-3
d_gene: .
abundance: once
v_gene: TRBV7-2

CDR3nt: TGTGCCAGCAGCTTGAGGAGCGGGGGTCGCACAGATACGCAGTATTTT
CDR3aa: CASSLRSGGRTDTQYF
j_gene: TRBJ2-3
d_gene: TRBD2
abundance: .
v_gene: TRBV5-4

CDR3nt: TGTGCCAGCAGCCAGTCCGGGACGGAGAACACTGAAGCTTTCTTT
CDR3aa: CASSQSGTENTEAFF
j_gene: TRBJ1-1
d_gene: .
abundance: .
v_gene: TRBV4-2

CDR3nt: TGTGCCTGGTATAGGGGGCGCGTTGGGGGAAATGAAAAACTGTTTTTT
CDR3aa: CAWYRGRVGGNEKLFF
j_gene: TRBJ1-4
d_gene: TRBD1
abundance: once
v_gene: TRBV30

CDR3nt: TGTGCCAGCAGCCATCCGGGAACGGGAGATGAAAAACTGTTTTTT
CDR3aa: CASSHPGTGDEKLFF
j_gene: TRBJ1-4
d_gene: .
abundance: .
v_gene: TRBV16

CDR3nt: TGTGCCAGCAGCTTACAGGGGGCACTGGAAAAACTGTTTTTT
CDR3aa: CASSLQGALEKLFF
j_gene: TRBJ1-4
d_gene: TRBD1
abundance: .
v_gene: TRBV7-9

CDR3nt: TGTGCCAGCAGCGCAGAGACGGGGTACCAAGAGACCCAGTACTTC
CDR3aa: CASSAETGYQETQYF
j_gene: TRBJ2-5
d_gene: .
abundance: .
v_gene: TRBV11-2

CDR3nt: TGCGCCAGCGGTGAGTCGGGAGCGGGAGGGCCTTGGGCAGATACGCAGTATTTT
CDR3aa: CASGESGAGGPWADTQYF
j_gene: TRBJ2-3
d_gene: TRBD2
abundance: once
v_gene: TRBV10-2

CDR3nt: TGTGCCAGCAGTTACTCGGAGGGGACAGGAAACACCATATATTTT
CDR3aa: CASSYSEGTGNTIYF
j_gene: TRBJ1-3
d_gene: .
abundance: .
v_gene: TRBV6-5

CDR3nt: TGCGCCAGCAGCTCGGAAGTCTCTGGAAACACCATATATTTT
CDR3aa: CASSSEVSGNTIYF
j_gene: TRBJ1-3
d_gene: .
abundance: .
v_gene: TRBV5-1

CDR3nt: TGTGCCAGCAGCTACACCGATTTCTACGAGCAGTACTTC
CDR3aa: CASSYTDFYEQYF
j_gene: TRBJ2-7
d_gene: .
abundance: once
v_gene: TRBV11-2

CDR3nt: TGTGCCAGCAGCTTAGACAGGGGGGATGGCTACACCTTC
CDR3aa: CASSLDRGDGYTF
j_gene: TRBJ1-2
d_gene: TRBD1
abundance: .
v_gene: TRBV7-2

CDR3nt: TGTGCCAGCAGCGCGAGACTAGCGGGGGGAGATACGCAGTATTTT
CDR3aa: CASSARLAGGDTQYF
j_gene: TRBJ2-3
d_gene: TRBD2
abundance: .
v_gene: TRBV7-2

CDR3nt: TGTGCCTCAGCAGGTGATAGCAATCAGCCCCAGCATTTT
CDR3aa: CASAGDSNQPQHF
j_gene: TRBJ1-5
d_gene: .
abundance: .
v_gene: TRBV10-3

CDR3nt: TGTGCCAGTAAGACCCCGGCGGGAGGCTACACCTTC
CDR3aa: CASKTPAGGYTF
j_gene: TRBJ1-2
d_gene: .
abundance: .
v_gene: TRBV27

CDR3nt: TGTGCCAGCAGTGAGGTGGGGGGCACCACCGGGGAGCTGTTTTTT
CDR3aa: CASSEVGGTTGELFF
j_gene: TRBJ2-2
d_gene: .
abundance: .
v_gene: TRBV6-1

CDR3nt: TGTGCCAGCAGTCAAAGTCTAGGGGCTTTCTTT
CDR3aa: CASSQSLGAFF
j_gene: TRBJ1-1
d_gene: .
abundance: .
v_gene: TRBV6-8

CDR3nt: TGTGCCAGCAGCTCGCAACAGGGGGGATACTCCTACGAGCAGTACTTC
CDR3aa: CASSSQQGGYSYEQYF
j_gene: TRBJ2-7
d_gene: TRBD1
abundance: .
v_gene: TRBV5-4

CDR3nt: TGTGCCAGCAGTGAAGGGGAGTACAATGAGCAGTTCTTC
CDR3aa: CASSEGEYNEQFF
j_gene: TRBJ2-1
d_gene: .
abundance: .
v_gene: TRBV6-1

CDR3nt: TGTGCCACCCTTATTGAACGCTCTGGAAACACCATATATTTT
CDR3aa: CATLIERSGNTIYF
j_gene: TRBJ1-3
d_gene: .
abundance: .
v_gene: TRBV6-1

CDR3nt: TGCAGCGTTGGGGACTCCCCCACAGATACGCAGTATTTT
CDR3aa: CSVGDSPTDTQYF
j_gene: TRBJ2-3
d_gene: .
abundance: .
v_gene: TRBV29-1

CDR3nt: TGTGCCAGCAACCTGGGGGCTCGGGAGCAGTACTTC
CDR3aa: CASNLGAREQYF
j_gene: TRBJ2-7
d_gene: .
abundance: .
v_gene: TRBV28

CDR3nt: TGTGCCAGCAGCCCAACTAGAGAAGCGGCCCCCACAGATACGCAGTATTTT
CDR3aa: CASSPTREAAPTDTQYF
j_gene: TRBJ2-3
d_gene: .
abundance: .
v_gene: TRBV9

CDR3nt: TGTGCCAGCAACCGCGACAGAAACACCGGGGAGCTGTTTTTT
CDR3aa: CASNRDRNTGELFF
j_gene: TRBJ2-2
d_gene: .
abundance: .
v_gene: TRBV5-6

CDR3nt: TGTGCCAGCAGCTTGACCGGGACAGGGACTATAGCCCTCCACTTT
CDR3aa: CASSLTGTGTIALHF
j_gene: TRBJ1-6
d_gene: TRBD1
abundance: .
v_gene: TRBV7-9

CDR3nt: TGCGCCAGCAGCCCCGGACTCTTTTACTCTGGGGCCAACGTCCTGACTTTC
CDR3aa: CASSPGLFYSGANVLTF
j_gene: TRBJ2-6
d_gene: .
abundance: .
v_gene: TRBV5-1

CDR3nt: TGTGCCAGCAGTTTTACCGGGACAGGGGGATACGGCACTGAAGCTTTCTTT
CDR3aa: CASSFTGTGGYGTEAFF
j_gene: TRBJ1-1
d_gene: TRBD1
abundance: few
v_gene: TRBV9

CDR3nt: TGTGCCAGCAGTCGACCGGGACAGGTGGAAACTGAAGCTTTCTTT
CDR3aa: CASSRPGQVETEAFF
j_gene: TRBJ1-1
d_gene: TRBD1
abundance: .
v_gene: TRBV28

CDR3nt: TGTGCCAGCAGGGGACTGAAAAACTACGAGCAGTACTTC
CDR3aa: CASRGLKNYEQYF
j_gene: TRBJ2-7
d_gene: .
abundance: .
v_gene: TRBV4-2

CDR3nt: TGTGCCAGCGGAGAAGGTACTTACTCCTACGAGCAGTACTTC
CDR3aa: CASGEGTYSYEQYF
j_gene: TRBJ2-7
d_gene: .
abundance: .
v_gene: TRBV2

CDR3nt: TGTGCCAGCTCACCACAGGGTGGGAAAAACACTGAAGCTTTCTTT
CDR3aa: CASSPQGGKNTEAFF
j_gene: TRBJ1-1
d_gene: .
abundance: few
v_gene: TRBV18

CDR3nt: TGTGCCAGCAGCTTAGCCAAGGTTCCCTCTGGAAACACCATATATTTT
CDR3aa: CASSLAKVPSGNTIYF
j_gene: TRBJ1-3
d_gene: .
abundance: .
v_gene: TRBV7-9

CDR3nt: TGTGCCTGGAGTGTACGGGGGCAGACTCTCACAGATACGCAGTATTTT
CDR3aa: CAWSVRGQTLTDTQYF
j_gene: TRBJ2-3
d_gene: .
abundance: .
v_gene: TRBV30

CDR3nt: TGCGCCAGCAGACCGGACAGCTCGCTCGGTGAAGCTTTCTTT
CDR3aa: CASRPDSSLGEAFF
j_gene: TRBJ1-1
d_gene: .
abundance: once
v_gene: TRBV4-1

CDR3nt: TGTGCCAGCAGCTTCCTCTACGGACAGGGGCCCGATACGCAGTATTTT
CDR3aa: CASSFLYGQGPDTQYF
j_gene: TRBJ2-3
d_gene: TRBD1
abundance: once
v_gene: TRBV5-6

CDR3nt: TGCGCCAGCAGCCAAGATGAGTGGCTAGAGAGGTCCTACAATGAGCAGTTCTTC
CDR3aa: CASSQDEWLERSYNEQFF
j_gene: TRBJ2-1
d_gene: .
abundance: .
v_gene: TRBV4-1

CDR3nt: TGTGCCAGCAGTCGCACGCCGGGACAGAACTACGAGCAGTACTTC
CDR3aa: CASSRTPGQNYEQYF
j_gene: TRBJ2-7
d_gene: TRBD1
abundance: .
v_gene: TRBV11-2

CDR3nt: TGTGCCAGCAGCCGGGACAGGGACGACACCATATATTTT
CDR3aa: CASSRDRDDTIYF
j_gene: TRBJ1-3
d_gene: TRBD1
abundance: .
v_gene: TRBV5-4

CDR3nt: TGTGCCAGCAGTGAACTAGCGGGAGATGGGGAGACCCAGTACTTC
CDR3aa: CASSELAGDGETQYF
j_gene: TRBJ2-5
d_gene: TRBD2
abundance: .
v_gene: TRBV2

CDR3nt: TGCGCCAGCAGCTTAAATAGCGGGAGTTCCTACGAGCAGTACTTC
CDR3aa: CASSLNSGSSYEQYF
j_gene: TRBJ2-7
d_gene: TRBD2
abundance: .
v_gene: TRBV5-1

CDR3nt: TGTGCCAGCACCCCCACGGGGGGGCCCTTTAGTTATGGCTACACCTTC
CDR3aa: CASTPTGGPFSYGYTF
j_gene: TRBJ1-2
d_gene: .
abundance: .
v_gene: TRBV27

CDR3nt: TGTGCCAGCAGCACCAGGGGGAGATACACCGGGGAGCTGTTTTTT
CDR3aa: CASSTRGRYTGELFF
j_gene: TRBJ2-2
d_gene: TRBD1
abundance: .
v_gene: TRBV7-9

CDR3nt: TGTGCCAGCAGCTTGACCTCATTCGGGAGGGGCGGATTAACTAATGAAAAACTGTTTTTT
CDR3aa: CASSLTSFGRGGLTNEKLFF
j_gene: TRBJ1-4
d_gene: .
abundance: .
v_gene: TRBV5-5

CDR3nt: TGTGCCAGCAGTGAATCGGGCGGGGCGCGCACAGATACGCAGTATTTT
CDR3aa: CASSESGGARTDTQYF
j_gene: TRBJ2-3
d_gene: .
abundance: .
v_gene: TRBV25-1

CDR3nt: TGTGCCAGGGGGACCGGGACAGTTGGCTACAATGAGCAGTTCTTC
CDR3aa: CARGTGTVGYNEQFF
j_gene: TRBJ2-1
d_gene: TRBD1
abundance: .
v_gene: TRBV2

CDR3nt: TGTGCCAGCAGCGTAGCCCCGGAGGGGACCCAGCCCCAGCATTTT
CDR3aa: CASSVAPEGTQPQHF
j_gene: TRBJ1-5
d_gene: .
abundance: once
v_gene: TRBV9

CDR3nt: TGTGCCACCAGCAGAGTAGGGGTCGGCTCCTACGAGCAGTACTTC
CDR3aa: CATSRVGVGSYEQYF
j_gene: TRBJ2-7
d_gene: .
abundance: .
v_gene: TRBV15

CDR3nt: TGTGCCTGGAGTGTATTGGTCCCCGGGGAGCTGTTTTTT
CDR3aa: CAWSVLVPGELFF
j_gene: TRBJ2-2
d_gene: .
abundance: few
v_gene: TRBV30

CDR3nt: TGCGCCAGCAGCCGTGGAGTTGGGGACTCCAAAAACATTCAGTACTTC
CDR3aa: CASSRGVGDSKNIQYF
j_gene: TRBJ2-4
d_gene: .
abundance: .
v_gene: TRBV5-1

CDR3nt: TGTGCCAGCAGCCGTATACTAGCGGGAGAACACTACGAGCAGTACTTC
CDR3aa: CASSRILAGEHYEQYF
j_gene: TRBJ2-7
d_gene: TRBD2
abundance: .
v_gene: TRBV5-6